This T cell receptor (beta chain) was obtained from a study of human T cells and chemical hapten exposure. This clonotype showed up just a few times. V was cut by 4 bases and J by 8 bases, with 15 bases left in between. CDR3 length equals 14 residues. Looked up from germline, CDR1 is SGHRS and CDR2 is YFSETQ. The time point: patch test 1, 2 weeks after DPC sensitization. Treatment defined: therapeutic diphenylcyclopropenone sensitization with weekly scalp DPC. Library construction involved attaching unique molecular identifiers to individual cDNA molecules, which allowed quantitative, reproducible TCR counting. A single record per CDR3 protein comes from TCRdb applying MiXCR to the RACE reads. The table has some 340,000 distinct CDR3 sequences, roughly 6.9% seen once.

The clonotype was recovered from a woman aged 18-35 years with alopecia areata. Some clones in this sample may be carry-over from other donors' samples. The J gene is TRBJ1-4, the V gene TRBV5-1; D is uncertain. The sequenced sample was whole blood, obtained in connection with sensitization to the hapten diphenylcyclopropenone (DPC). CDR3 in DNA: TGCGCCAGCAGCGCTATCGTGCGAGGGGAAAAACTGTTTTTT. Encoded protein: CASSAIVRGEKLFF. Based on the CDR3 plus reference TRBV5-1 and TRBJ1-4, the full variable domain is KAGVTQTPRYLIKTRGQQVTLSCSPISGHRSVSWYQQTPGQGLQFLFEYFSETQRNKGNFPGRFSGRQFSNSRSEMNVSTLELGDSALYLCASSAIVRGEKLFFGSGTQLSVL.